This is a list of T cell receptor beta chains from one sample in a study of OX40 agonist ivuxolimab in advanced cancers. Profiling relied on immunoSEQ multiplex PCR, and the TCRdb table lists in-frame clones only, not all of them. In the table there are tens of thousands of clones, roughly nine tenths of which are singletons. Sequenced here: CD4+ or CD8+ T cells sorted from blood, sampled in a trial of the OX40 agonist ivuxolimab. These TCRs come from an adult with an advanced solid tumor such as melanoma, head and neck, liver or kidney cancer. Each CDR3 is given with its conserved first and last residue. D genes are given only for firm matches.

j_call: TRBJ1-5; cdr3_length: 11; v_call: TRBV6-5; d_call: .; cdr3_aa: CASSYEGPQHF
j_call: TRBJ2-1; cdr3_length: 14; v_call: TRBV11-1; d_call: .; cdr3_aa: CASSFGAGSYEQFF
j_call: TRBJ1-3; cdr3_length: 14; v_call: TRBV30; d_call: .; cdr3_aa: CAWREASSGNTIYF
j_call: TRBJ2-1; cdr3_length: 15; v_call: TRBV11-2; d_call: TRBD2; cdr3_aa: CASSFFLAAYNEQFF
j_call: TRBJ1-5; cdr3_length: 18; v_call: TRBV11-2; d_call: TRBD1; cdr3_aa: CASSLGDRGWLGNQPQHF
j_call: TRBJ2-1; cdr3_length: 16; v_call: TRBV5-1; d_call: TRBD2; cdr3_aa: CASSGLAGGPVDEQFF
j_call: TRBJ2-2; cdr3_length: 12; v_call: TRBV13; d_call: .; cdr3_aa: CASSWDTGELFF
j_call: TRBJ1-4; cdr3_length: 16; v_call: TRBV7-9; d_call: .; cdr3_aa: CASSLPIGSTNEKLFF
j_call: TRBJ1-5; cdr3_length: 15; v_call: TRBV2; d_call: .; cdr3_aa: CASSVTGDSNQPQHF
j_call: TRBJ1-5; cdr3_length: 17; v_call: TRBV28; d_call: .; cdr3_aa: CASIPDPDWNSNQPQHF
j_call: TRBJ1-1; cdr3_length: 14; v_call: TRBV7-8; d_call: .; cdr3_aa: CASSLGHMNTEAFF
j_call: TRBJ1-4; cdr3_length: 15; v_call: TRBV13; d_call: TRBD1; cdr3_aa: CASSILGQGGEKLFF
j_call: TRBJ2-3; cdr3_length: 16; v_call: TRBV29-1; d_call: TRBD2; cdr3_aa: CSVEALMAGGPDTQYF
j_call: TRBJ2-1; cdr3_length: 13; v_call: TRBV7-7; d_call: .; cdr3_aa: CASSFALDNEQFF
j_call: TRBJ1-2; cdr3_length: 13; v_call: TRBV7-8; d_call: .; cdr3_aa: CASSLVSGDGYTF
j_call: TRBJ1-1; cdr3_length: 13; v_call: TRBV10-2; d_call: .; cdr3_aa: CASSDSLNTEAFF
j_call: TRBJ2-2; cdr3_length: 13; v_call: TRBV6-4; d_call: .; cdr3_aa: CASSDSGTGELFF
j_call: TRBJ2-5; cdr3_length: 18; v_call: TRBV28; d_call: TRBD2; cdr3_aa: CASSLRTSGLADQETQYF
j_call: TRBJ1-2; cdr3_length: 15; v_call: TRBV6-5; d_call: .; cdr3_aa: CASSYSPGQVDGYTF
j_call: TRBJ1-5; cdr3_length: 15; v_call: TRBV4-1; d_call: .; cdr3_aa: CASSQDRGSNQPQHF
j_call: TRBJ2-7; cdr3_length: 14; v_call: TRBV4-1; d_call: .; cdr3_aa: CASSQRMETYEQYF
j_call: TRBJ1-4; cdr3_length: 17; v_call: TRBV4-3; d_call: .; cdr3_aa: CASSQSKETRTNEKLFF
j_call: TRBJ1-5; cdr3_length: 14; v_call: TRBV4-1; d_call: TRBD1; cdr3_aa: CASSPRDSNQPQHF
j_call: TRBJ1-1; cdr3_length: 13; v_call: TRBV9; d_call: .; cdr3_aa: CASSAGLLTEAFF
j_call: TRBJ2-7; cdr3_length: 14; v_call: TRBV5-1; d_call: .; cdr3_aa: CASSLGQGAYEQYF
j_call: TRBJ1-1; cdr3_length: 15; v_call: TRBV21-1; d_call: .; cdr3_aa: CASSNHRGWNTEAFF
j_call: TRBJ2-5; cdr3_length: 16; v_call: TRBV28; d_call: .; cdr3_aa: CASSPSAVGAEETQYF
j_call: TRBJ1-2; cdr3_length: 15; v_call: TRBV13; d_call: .; cdr3_aa: CASSSKTGTFYGYTF
j_call: TRBJ2-3; cdr3_length: 15; v_call: TRBV19; d_call: TRBD2; cdr3_aa: CASSPGLANTDTQYF
j_call: TRBJ1-2; cdr3_length: 15; v_call: TRBV27; d_call: .; cdr3_aa: CASTIAGPSYYGYTF
j_call: TRBJ2-7; cdr3_length: 13; v_call: TRBV7-9; d_call: .; cdr3_aa: CASSSENDYEQYF
j_call: TRBJ1-5; cdr3_length: 15; v_call: TRBV27; d_call: .; cdr3_aa: CASSLGQAPNQPQHF
j_call: TRBJ2-5; cdr3_length: 16; v_call: TRBV11-2; d_call: TRBD2; cdr3_aa: CASSLLAGTFQETQYF
j_call: TRBJ2-6; cdr3_length: 17; v_call: TRBV7-3; d_call: .; cdr3_aa: CASSLGGGNSGANVLTF
j_call: TRBJ2-7; cdr3_length: 14; v_call: TRBV30; d_call: TRBD1; cdr3_aa: CAWSVGQGDYEQYF
j_call: TRBJ2-7; cdr3_length: 14; v_call: TRBV27; d_call: .; cdr3_aa: CASSLFGGSYEQYF
j_call: TRBJ1-1; cdr3_length: 14; v_call: TRBV5-1; d_call: TRBD1; cdr3_aa: CASSFRGRDAEAFF
j_call: TRBJ2-6; cdr3_length: 19; v_call: TRBV15; d_call: .; cdr3_aa: CATSGVFRDLPSGANVLTF
j_call: TRBJ2-1; cdr3_length: 12; v_call: TRBV5-6; d_call: .; cdr3_aa: CASSWTFNEQFF
j_call: TRBJ2-1; cdr3_length: 14; v_call: TRBV19; d_call: TRBD2; cdr3_aa: CASSVRTSGNEQFF
j_call: .; cdr3_length: 15; v_call: TRBV5-1; d_call: TRBD1; cdr3_aa: CASSLIRDRAYEQYF
j_call: TRBJ2-7; cdr3_length: 19; v_call: TRBV19; d_call: .; cdr3_aa: CASSIAVTGELPWSYEQYF
j_call: TRBJ1-5; cdr3_length: 14; v_call: TRBV28; d_call: .; cdr3_aa: CASSRDGLNQPQHF
j_call: TRBJ2-1; cdr3_length: 18; v_call: TRBV2; d_call: TRBD2; cdr3_aa: CASSHHKLSGNYYNEQFF
j_call: TRBJ2-7; cdr3_length: 16; v_call: TRBV4-1; d_call: TRBD1; cdr3_aa: CASSQRRQGAAYEQYF
j_call: TRBJ2-3; cdr3_length: 15; v_call: TRBV6-1; d_call: .; cdr3_aa: CASSDGTSSTDTQYF
j_call: TRBJ2-7; cdr3_length: 15; v_call: TRBV4-1; d_call: TRBD1; cdr3_aa: CASSQRDRGGYEQYF
j_call: TRBJ2-1; cdr3_length: 12; v_call: TRBV25-1; d_call: .; cdr3_aa: CASSEESNEQFF
j_call: TRBJ2-1; cdr3_length: 15; v_call: TRBV7-9; d_call: .; cdr3_aa: CASSLPQSSYNEQFF
j_call: TRBJ1-4; cdr3_length: 15; v_call: TRBV27; d_call: .; cdr3_aa: CASRPGTELGEKLFF
j_call: TRBJ2-7; cdr3_length: 13; v_call: TRBV6-5; d_call: TRBD1; cdr3_aa: CASSSGTGIEQYF
j_call: TRBJ2-1; cdr3_length: 12; v_call: TRBV14; d_call: .; cdr3_aa: CASSHEGNEQFF
j_call: TRBJ1-2; cdr3_length: 14; v_call: TRBV19; d_call: .; cdr3_aa: CASSISVAAQGYTF
j_call: TRBJ2-2; cdr3_length: 14; v_call: TRBV27; d_call: .; cdr3_aa: CASSPFLGTGELFF